Listed below are T cell receptor beta chains from one sample, sequenced in a study of T cell responses to AZD1222 COVID-19 vaccine. TCRdb's table, derived via immunoSEQ multiplex PCR, lists solely in-frame clones and lacks some. The sample contains 200,000 or so clones, approximately 90% of which appear only once. The source material was peripheral blood, sampled on day 0 of AZD1222 vaccination. These receptors all stem from an adult in good health. Both conserved end residues are part of each CDR3. Fields, in order: V gene, D gene, J gene, CDR3 DNA, CDR3 protein. The D gene is left open where the match is weak.

TRBV28	-	TRBJ1-6	TGTGCCAGCAGCCCCCTATTCTCGGCAGGGCTCAATTCACCCCTCCACTTT	CASSPLFSAGLNSPLHF
TRBV7-7	-	TRBJ2-3	TGTGCTAGCAGCACCGGGCTGGGAGATACGCAGTATTTT	CASSTGLGDTQYF
TRBV28	TRBD2	TRBJ2-3	TGTGCCAGCAGTTTACCTTCTAGCGGCGATACGCAGTATTTT	CASSLPSSGDTQYF
TRBV7-2	TRBD1	TRBJ1-2	TGTGCCAGCAGCCCAGGGACAGCTTGGCAAGGTGGCTACACCTTC	CASSPGTAWQGGYTF
TRBV27	-	TRBJ2-7	TGTGCCAGCAGTTTAGCAGGGGCGCTATACGAGCAGTACTTC	CASSLAGALYEQYF
TRBV14	TRBD1	TRBJ1-4	TGTGCCAGCAGCCAAGACCTCGGACAGGGACATGAAAAACTGTTTTTT	CASSQDLGQGHEKLFF
TRBV6-5	TRBD2	TRBJ2-7	TGTGCCAGCAGTTCTAGCGGGGGCTCCTACGAGCAGTACTTC	CASSSSGGSYEQYF
TRBV10-3	-	TRBJ2-3	TGTGCCATCAGCGAGGTTGGCACAGATACGCAGTATTTT	CAISEVGTDTQYF
TRBV9	TRBD1	TRBJ2-7	TGTGCCAGCAGCGTAGGGGACAGGGGTACAGGTGGGCAGTACTTC	CASSVGDRGTGGQYF
TRBV19	TRBD2	TRBJ2-2	TGTGCCAGTAGTATACTAGCGGGAGTGGCCGGGGAGCTGTTTTTT	CASSILAGVAGELFF
TRBV2	TRBD2	TRBJ2-3	TGTGCCACGCGACTAGCGGGGGTAACAGATACGCAGTATTTT	CATRLAGVTDTQYF
TRBV5-4	-	TRBJ1-2	TGTGCCAGCAGCCTAACCCCAGGTTATGGCTACACCTTC	CASSLTPGYGYTF
TRBV19	-	TRBJ2-2	TGTGCCAGTAGTATCAGGGGCCAGGGGGAGCTGTTTTTT	CASSIRGQGELFF
TRBV7-9	-	TRBJ2-2	TGTGCCAGCAGCTTAGCTGGTAAACACACCGGGGAGCTGTTTTTT	CASSLAGKHTGELFF
TRBV11-3	-	TRBJ2-1	TGTGCCAGCAGCCCCACCGAAGGGAGCTCCTACAATGAGCAGTTCTTC	CASSPTEGSSYNEQFF
TRBV7-3	-	TRBJ2-5	TGTGCCAGCAGCCCAAGGGGGGGAAAACAAGAGACCCAGTACTTC	CASSPRGGKQETQYF
TRBV7-8	-	TRBJ2-3	TGTGCCAGCAGCTTGGACGGAGGAGAAGGGTCCGCTACGCAGTATTTT	CASSLDGGEGSATQYF
TRBV5-1	TRBD1	TRBJ2-2	TGCGCCAGCAGCTGGGGACAGGGAGGATCCGGGGAGCTGTTTTTT	CASSWGQGGSGELFF
TRBV29-1	TRBD2	TRBJ2-3	TGCAGCGTTGATCGTAGCGGGAGCGCAGATACGCAGTATTTT	CSVDRSGSADTQYF
TRBV20-1	-	TRBJ2-7	TGCAGTGCTAGTTCCGGGGGTATCTACGAGCAGTACTTC	CSASSGGIYEQYF